This T cell receptor beta chain comes out of a study of cytomegalovirus exposure and HLA in healthy donors. CDR1 and CDR2 (germline): KGHSH, LQKENI. The CDR3 sequence is 15 residues long. V shed 6 bases and J 2 bases; nucleotides not matched to a gene: 9. The PCR made use of 60 Vbeta and 13 Jbeta primers. Some clones are missing from TCRdb's copy, which holds only in-frame ones; the method was immunoSEQ multiplex PCR. Listed are around 100,000 clones; approximately 6.8% falls within the top ten. The gene calls are TRBV18 and TRBJ1-1, with 7 bases that match TRBD1. Source material: PBMCs. The source of this sequence is a man between 35 and 55 years old in good health and CMV-seropositive. In DNA form, the CDR3 reads TGTGCCAGCTCTCCCAGAAGACAGGGAAACACTGAAGCTTTCTTT. The encoded protein is CASSPRRQGNTEAFF.